The TCR beta chain under discussion was sequenced for a study of a mutant IDH1 vaccine in newly diagnosed glioma. About the research overall: A roughly 60% male, approximately 38% female split and a mean age of about 40 years characterized treated patients.

Indicated time point: baseline, week 1 (first vaccination visit). The treatment: pre-vaccination baseline after standard-of-care therapy. Some clones are missing from TCRdb's copy, which holds only in-frame ones; the method was immunoSEQ multiplex PCR. Here the sample spans just under 95,000 clones, around 77% being singletons. Per germline, CDR1 SEHNR and CDR2 FQNEAQ (reference sequence). V was shortened by 1 base and J by 2 bases, with 6 bases between the two germline ends. This CDR3 is built from 13 residues. This chain links TRBV7-9 with TRBJ2-7; D is unresolved. The clonotype was recovered from a man aged 40-49 years with glioma. The sample was PBMCs, taken from a glioma patient treated with radiotherapy, temozolomide or both. CDR3: CASSLGLAYEQYF. CDR3 sequence (DNA): TGTGCCAGCAGCTTAGGGCTAGCCTACGAGCAGTACTTC. The complete variable domain, with remaining parts taken from reference TRBV7-9 and TRBJ2-7, reads DTGVSQNPRHKITKRGQNVTFRCDPISEHNRLYWYRQTLGQGPEFLTYFQNEAQLEKSRLLSDRFSAERPKGSFSTLEIQRTEQGDSAMYLCASSLGLAYEQYFGPGTRLTVT.